Described below is a single T cell receptor beta chain sequence and its context. No antigen is known for it. The sample comes from a study of T cell responses to AZD1222 COVID-19 vaccine. On the study more broadly: Some second doses came at about 4 weeks and others at about 12 weeks; these were pooled.

Method: immunoSEQ multiplex PCR; TCRdb's copy keeps in-frame clones and lacks some. This sample carries 120,000 or so clones, around 90% of them seen once, and the ten largest clones take around 8%. Regarding the study as a whole: Close to half of spike-specific TCRs reportedly recognize unmutated variant regions.

The sample was peripheral blood, taken on day 0 of AZD1222 vaccination. The clonotype was recovered from an adult in good health.

The CDR3 reads CASSFTPDYVAYEQYF. The CDR3 bases are TGTGCCAGCAGTTTTACCCCCGACTATGTGGCCTACGAGCAGTACTTC. J is TRBJ2-7 and V is TRBV27; possibly TRBD2 for D (5 bases). V shed 3 bases and J shed 2 bases, with 17 bases lying between them. The germline CDR1 and CDR2 sequences are MNHEY and SMNVEV (reference sequence). The CDR3 sequence is 16 residues long.